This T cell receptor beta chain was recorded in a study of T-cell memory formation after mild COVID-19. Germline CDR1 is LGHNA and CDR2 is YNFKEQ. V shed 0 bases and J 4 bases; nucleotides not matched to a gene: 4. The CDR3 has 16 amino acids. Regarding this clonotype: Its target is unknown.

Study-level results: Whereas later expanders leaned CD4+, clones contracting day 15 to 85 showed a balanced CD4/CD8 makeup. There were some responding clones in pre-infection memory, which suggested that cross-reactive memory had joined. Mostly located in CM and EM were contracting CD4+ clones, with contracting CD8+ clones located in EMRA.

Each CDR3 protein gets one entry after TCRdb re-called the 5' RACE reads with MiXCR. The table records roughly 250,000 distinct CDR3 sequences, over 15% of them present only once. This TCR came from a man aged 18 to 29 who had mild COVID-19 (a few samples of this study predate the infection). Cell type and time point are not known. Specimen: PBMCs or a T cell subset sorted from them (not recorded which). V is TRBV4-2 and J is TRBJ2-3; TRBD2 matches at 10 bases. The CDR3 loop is CASSQDQRGGPDTQYF. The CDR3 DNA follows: TGTGCCAGCAGCCAAGATCAGCGGGGGGGCCCAGATACGCAGTATTTT.